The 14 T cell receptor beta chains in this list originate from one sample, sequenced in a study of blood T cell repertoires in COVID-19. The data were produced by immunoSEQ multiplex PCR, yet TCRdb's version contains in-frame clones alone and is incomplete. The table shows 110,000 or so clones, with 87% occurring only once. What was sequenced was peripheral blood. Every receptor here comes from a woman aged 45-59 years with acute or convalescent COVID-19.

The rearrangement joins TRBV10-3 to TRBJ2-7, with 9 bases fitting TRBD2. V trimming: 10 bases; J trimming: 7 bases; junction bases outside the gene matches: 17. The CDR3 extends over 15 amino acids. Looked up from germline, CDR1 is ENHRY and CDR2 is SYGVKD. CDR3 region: CATSAQWAGGLEQYF. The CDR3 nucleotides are TGTGCCACCAGCGCCCAGTGGGCGGGGGGGCTTGAGCAGTACTTC.

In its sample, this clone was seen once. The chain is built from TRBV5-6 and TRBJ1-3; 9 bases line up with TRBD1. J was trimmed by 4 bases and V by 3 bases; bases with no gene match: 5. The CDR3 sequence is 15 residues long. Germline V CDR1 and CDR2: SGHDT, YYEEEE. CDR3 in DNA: TGTGCCAGCAGCTCAACAGGGGGCGGAGGAAACACCATATATTTT. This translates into CASSSTGGGGNTIYF.

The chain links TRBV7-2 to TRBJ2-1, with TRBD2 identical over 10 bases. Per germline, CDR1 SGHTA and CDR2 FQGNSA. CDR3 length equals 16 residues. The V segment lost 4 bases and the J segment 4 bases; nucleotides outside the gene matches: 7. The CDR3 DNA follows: TGTGCCAGCAGCTCCACGGGTAGCGGGGGGTACAATGAGCAGTTCTTC. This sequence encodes CASSSTGSGGYNEQFF.

CDR3 sequence (DNA): TGTGCCACCAGTGCCCCTCTAGCGGGGGGCCTCCAAGAGACCCAGTACTTC. Translating gives CATSAPLAGGLQETQYF. The J gene is TRBJ2-5, the V gene TRBV24-1; 11 bases are shared with TRBD2. The trim removed 5 bases at V and 1 base at J, leaving 8 bases unmatched. The CDR3 runs 17 residues. The V gene's germline CDR1 is KGHDR and CDR2 SFDVKD.

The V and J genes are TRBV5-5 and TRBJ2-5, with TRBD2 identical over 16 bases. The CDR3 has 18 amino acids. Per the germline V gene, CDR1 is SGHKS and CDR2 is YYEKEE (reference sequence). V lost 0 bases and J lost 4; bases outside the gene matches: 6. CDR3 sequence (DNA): TGTGCCAGCAGCTTGGCGGGACTAGCGGGAGGGAAGGGAGAGACCCAGTACTTC. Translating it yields CASSLAGLAGGKGETQYF.

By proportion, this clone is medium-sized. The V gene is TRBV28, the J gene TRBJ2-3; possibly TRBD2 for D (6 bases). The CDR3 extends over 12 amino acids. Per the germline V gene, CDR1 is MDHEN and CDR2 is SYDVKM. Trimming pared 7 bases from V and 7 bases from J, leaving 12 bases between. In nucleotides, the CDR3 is TGTGCCAGCACCGGAGGACTAAATACGCAGTATTTT. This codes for CASTGGLNTQYF.

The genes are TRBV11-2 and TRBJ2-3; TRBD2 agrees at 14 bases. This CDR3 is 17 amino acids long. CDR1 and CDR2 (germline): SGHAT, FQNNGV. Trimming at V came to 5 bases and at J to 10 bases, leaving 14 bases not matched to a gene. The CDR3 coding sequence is TGTGCCAGCAGCGAGCAACACGGGACTAGCGGGAGTGGCGCGCAGTATTTT. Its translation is CASSEQHGTSGSGAQYF.

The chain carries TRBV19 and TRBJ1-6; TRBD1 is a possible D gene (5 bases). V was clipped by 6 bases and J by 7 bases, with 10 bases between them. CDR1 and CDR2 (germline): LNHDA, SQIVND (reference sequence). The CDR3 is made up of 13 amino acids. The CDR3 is CASRDTINSPLHF. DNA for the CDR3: TGTGCCAGTAGGGACACGATCAATTCACCCCTCCACTTT.

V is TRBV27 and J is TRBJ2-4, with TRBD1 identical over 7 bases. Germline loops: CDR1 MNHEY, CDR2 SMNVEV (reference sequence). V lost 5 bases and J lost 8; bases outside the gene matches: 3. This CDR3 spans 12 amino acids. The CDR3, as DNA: TGTGCCAGCAGTCCCCAGGGGGACATTCAGTACTTC. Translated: CASSPQGDIQYF.

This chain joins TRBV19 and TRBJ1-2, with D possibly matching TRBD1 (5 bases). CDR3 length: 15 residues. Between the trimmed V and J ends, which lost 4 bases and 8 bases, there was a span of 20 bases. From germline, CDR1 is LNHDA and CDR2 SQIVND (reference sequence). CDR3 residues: CASSKGGEWPWGYTF. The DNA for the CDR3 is TGTGCCAGTAGTAAGGGAGGGGAATGGCCGTGGGGCTACACCTTC.

As DNA, the CDR3 is TGTGCCAGCAGCTGGACAGGGGACACTGAAGCTTTCTTT. It codes for CASSWTGDTEAFF. The chain combines TRBV11-2 with TRBJ1-1; 9 bases agree with TRBD1. This CDR3 contains 13 residues. The ends lost 4 bases at V and 3 bases at J; junction bases unmatched: 0. CDR1 is SGHAT and CDR2 is FQNNGV in the germline V gene. Variable domain in full (rest from reference TRBV11-2 and TRBJ1-1): EAGVAQSPRYKIIEKRQSVAFWCNPISGHATLYWYQQILGQGPKLLIQFQNNGVVDDSQLPKDRFSAERLKGVDSTLKIQPAKLEDSAVYLCASSWTGDTEAFFGQGTRLTVV.

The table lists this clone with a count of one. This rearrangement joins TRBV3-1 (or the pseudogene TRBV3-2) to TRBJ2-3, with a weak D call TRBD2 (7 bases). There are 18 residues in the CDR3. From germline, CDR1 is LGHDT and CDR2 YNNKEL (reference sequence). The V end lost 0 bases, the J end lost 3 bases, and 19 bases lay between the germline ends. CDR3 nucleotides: TGTGCCAGCAGCCAAGATTATCCCCGCGGGGGCGGGACAGATACGCAGTATTTT. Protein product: CASSQDYPRGGGTDTQYF.

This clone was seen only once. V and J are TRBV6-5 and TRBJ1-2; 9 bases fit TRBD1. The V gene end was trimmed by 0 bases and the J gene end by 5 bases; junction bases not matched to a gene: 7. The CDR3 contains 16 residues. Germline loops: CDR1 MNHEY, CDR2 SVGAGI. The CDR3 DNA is TGTGCCAGCAGTTACTCGATGGTACAGGGGGCTTATGGCTACACCTTC. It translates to CASSYSMVQGAYGYTF.

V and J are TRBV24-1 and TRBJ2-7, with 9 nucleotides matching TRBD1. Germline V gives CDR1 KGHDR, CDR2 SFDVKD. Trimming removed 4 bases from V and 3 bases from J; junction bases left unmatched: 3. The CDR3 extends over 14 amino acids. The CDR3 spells CATSDPTGGYEQYF. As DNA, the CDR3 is TGTGCCACCAGTGACCCGACAGGGGGCTACGAGCAGTACTTC.